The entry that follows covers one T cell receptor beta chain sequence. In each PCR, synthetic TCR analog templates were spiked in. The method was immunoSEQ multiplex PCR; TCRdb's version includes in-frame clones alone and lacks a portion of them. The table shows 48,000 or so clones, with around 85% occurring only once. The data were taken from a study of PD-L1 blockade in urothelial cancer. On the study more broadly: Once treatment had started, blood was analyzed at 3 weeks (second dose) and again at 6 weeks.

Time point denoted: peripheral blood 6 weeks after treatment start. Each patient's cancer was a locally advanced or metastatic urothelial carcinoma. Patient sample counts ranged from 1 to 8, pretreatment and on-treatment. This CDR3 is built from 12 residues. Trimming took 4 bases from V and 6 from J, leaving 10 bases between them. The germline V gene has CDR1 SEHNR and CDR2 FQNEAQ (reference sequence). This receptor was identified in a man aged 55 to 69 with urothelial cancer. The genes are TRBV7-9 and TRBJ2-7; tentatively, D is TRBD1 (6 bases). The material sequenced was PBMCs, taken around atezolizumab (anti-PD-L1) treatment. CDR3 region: CASSSGTLEQYF. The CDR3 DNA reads TGTGCCAGCAGCTCCGGGACACTCGAGCAGTACTTC. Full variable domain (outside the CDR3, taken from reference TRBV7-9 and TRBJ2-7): DTGVSQNPRHKITKRGQNVTFRCDPISEHNRLYWYRQTLGQGPEFLTYFQNEAQLEKSRLLSDRFSAERPKGSFSTLEIQRTEQGDSAMYLCASSSGTLEQYFGPGTRLTVT.